The present entry profiles one T cell receptor (beta chain) with its context. This CDR3 comprises 14 residues. Looked up from germline, CDR1 is SGHRS and CDR2 is YFSETQ. Trimming removed 4 bases at V and 7 bases at J, with 14 bases between. This entry belongs to a study of OX40 agonist ivuxolimab in advanced cancers. The assay was immunoSEQ multiplex PCR, and TCRdb's table has in-frame clones only and misses some. The sample includes just under 65,000 clones, under 95% seen only once; the top ten take 5.2%. The chain carries TRBV5-1 and TRBJ1-4, with a possible D match to TRBD1 (5 bases). The source of this sequence is an adult with an advanced solid tumor such as melanoma, head and neck, liver or kidney cancer. The sequencing used CD4+ or CD8+ T cells sorted from blood, collected in a trial of the OX40 agonist ivuxolimab. CDR3 loop: CASSVSGAGEKLFF. In nucleotides, the CDR3 is TGCGCCAGCAGCGTGTCTGGGGCAGGTGAAAAACTGTTTTTT.